This TCR beta chain was profiled in a study of CD4 T cells in relation to SARS-CoV-2 and coronaviruses. On this clone itself: The antigen remains undetermined.

Unexposed donor CD4+ T cells date from about 2011-2019, before the COVID-19 pandemic. After approximately ten days of culture, CD4+ T cells were isolated. Fresh IL-2 medium replaced half the medium on days 3 and 7. This CDR3 spans 13 amino acids. The germline gives CDR1 MGHRA, CDR2 YSYEKL. The V gene lost 3 bases and the J gene lost 4 bases, with 10 bases spanning the gap. Generated by immunoSEQ multiplex PCR, the TCRdb table keeps only in-frame clones and is missing some. This table has almost 30,000 clones, less than 85% appearing once. This sequence was found in a human donor in good health. Sequencing used CD4+ T cells from PBMCs, cultured in vitro. The rearrangement joins TRBV4-1 to TRBJ2-7; D not certain. This chain's CDR3 is CASSQSMRYEQYF. CDR3 sequence (DNA): TGCGCCAGCAGCCAGTCTATGCGGTACGAGCAGTACTTC.